The next 32 T cell receptor beta chains were all read from a single sample in a study of shared clonotypes between healthy human individuals. Produced via immunoSEQ multiplex PCR; TCRdb's table is partial and in-frame only. The sample carries 2 million to 2.5 million clones, approximately 93% recorded once. Sample: naive CD4+ T cells from PBMCs. The subset denotes: CD45RA+ positively selected. These receptors were obtained from a man aged 18 to 30 in good health. Some clones in this sample may be carry-over from other donors' samples.

The rearrangement joins TRBV7-2 to TRBJ1-2, with D possibly being TRBD1 (5 bases). V lost 1 base to trimming and J lost 0 bases, with 12 bases between them. From germline, CDR1 is SGHTA and CDR2 FQGNSA. The CDR3 loop spans 16 amino acids. Written as DNA, the CDR3 is TGTGCCAGCAGCTTAGATTGGGGCCGAACTAACTATGGCTACACCTTC. Protein: CASSLDWGRTNYGYTF.

V is TRBV7-9 and J is TRBJ1-1, with D tentatively TRBD1 (6 bases). There are 16 residues in the CDR3. Germline lookup yields CDR1 SEHNR and CDR2 FQNEAQ (reference sequence). Trimming stripped 2 bases from V and 1 base from J, with 14 bases between. The CDR3 DNA reads TGTGCCAGCAGCTTAAGGTTTGCAGGGGAGAACACTGAAGCTTTCTTT. It yields the protein CASSLRFAGENTEAFF.

Turning to this clone: Other DNA variants within this sample encode the same CDR3. The chain uses TRBV18 and TRBJ2-2; TRBD1 matches 12 bases. J lost 4 bases, V lost 0 bases, and 0 bases had no gene match. The CDR3 loop spans 16 amino acids. The germline V gene has CDR1 KGHSH and CDR2 LQKENI. The CDR3 DNA reads TGTGCCAGCTCACCACCGGGACAGGGGGCCACCGGGGAGCTGTTTTTT. Protein sequence: CASSPPGQGATGELFF.

This clone was seen a handful of times. The V and J genes are TRBV10-3 and TRBJ1-1, with 7 positions matching TRBD1. V was pared by 6 bases and J by 5 bases, with 6 bases of the junction left unmatched. The CDR3 length is 13 residues. Germline lookup yields CDR1 ENHRY and CDR2 SYGVKD. CDR3 residues: CAISNRGETEAFF. CDR3 DNA: TGTGCCATCAGCAACAGGGGTGAGACTGAAGCTTTCTTT.

The V call is TRBV7-3, the J call TRBJ2-5; D not resolved. V was clipped by 5 bases and J by 2 bases, with 9 bases between them. Germline CDR1 reads SGHTA; CDR2 reads FQGTGA. CDR3 length: 13 residues. The CDR3 loop reads CASSIKSQETQYF. DNA for the CDR3: TGTGCCAGCAGCATCAAGTCACAAGAGACCCAGTACTTC.

Only a few counts were recorded for this clone. The rearrangement uses TRBV18 and TRBJ1-1; 8 nucleotides agree with TRBD1. Germline CDR1 and CDR2: KGHSH and LQKENI. The CDR3 totals 14 residues. After removal of 3 bases from V and 6 bases from J, the junction contained 6 bases not matched to a gene. CDR3 loop: CASSPDRVVSEAFF. Written as DNA, the CDR3 is TGTGCCAGCTCACCGGACAGGGTAGTCTCTGAAGCTTTCTTT. The whole variable domain, filled in from reference TRBV18 and TRBJ1-1, reads NAGVMQNPRHLVRRRGQEARLRCSPMKGHSHVYWYRQLPEEGLKFMVYLQKENIIDESGMPKERFSAEFPKEGPSILRIQQVVRGDSAAYFCASSPDRVVSEAFFGQGTRLTVV.

The CDR3 DNA is TGTGCCAGCAGCCTTGGGGAGGGGCAGTTAGCCAAAAACATTCAGTACTTC. Amino acids: CASSLGEGQLAKNIQYF. This rearrangement joins TRBV7-2 to TRBJ2-4, with TRBD2 identical over 7 bases. The trim removed 5 bases at V and 0 bases at J, leaving 10 bases unmatched. The CDR3 spans 17 residues. Germline loops: CDR1 SGHTA, CDR2 FQGNSA.

On this clone itself: Other DNA sequences in this sample translate to the same CDR3. The rearrangement uses TRBV9 and TRBJ1-1, with 8 nucleotides matching TRBD1. J gave up 1 base and V 4 bases, and 6 bases lay outside the gene matches. This CDR3 is built from 15 residues. The germline V gene encodes CDR1 SGDLS and CDR2 YYNGEE. In nucleotides, the CDR3 is TGTGCCAGCAGCCCCCGCGGACAGGGGAACACTGAAGCTTTCTTT. It codes for CASSPRGQGNTEAFF.

The chain is built from TRBV27 and TRBJ1-6; 8 bases line up with TRBD1. The CDR3 contains 14 residues. Per germline, CDR1 MNHEY and CDR2 SMNVEV (reference sequence). J was trimmed by 6 bases and V by 7 bases; bases with no gene match: 5. CDR3: CASTRGLGNSPLHF. Written as DNA, the CDR3 is TGTGCCAGCACCAGGGGGCTGGGTAATTCACCCCTCCACTTT.

This sequence joins TRBV6-5 and TRBJ2-7, with no clear D. In germline, CDR1 is MNHEY, CDR2 SVGAGI. Trimming stripped 7 bases from V and 3 bases from J, with 19 bases between. This CDR3 comprises 15 residues. This CDR3 is CASNPDPGMGYEQYF. CDR3 nucleotide sequence: TGTGCCAGCAACCCGGACCCCGGAATGGGCTACGAGCAGTACTTC.

The J gene is TRBJ2-3, the V gene TRBV4-1; possible D gene TRBD1, 5 bases. CDR3 length equals 14 residues. Germline V CDR1 and CDR2: MGHRA, YSYEKL. V was pared by 1 base and J by 2 bases, with 7 bases between. CDR3 loop: CASSQGQLTDTQYF. CDR3 nucleotides: TGCGCCAGCAGCCAAGGACAGCTCACAGATACGCAGTATTTT.

This clone was counted a few times. This chain links TRBV5-6 with TRBJ1-2; maybe TRBD1 (5 bases). The CDR3 extends over 13 amino acids. The germline V and J ends were trimmed by 4 bases and 1 base, with 8 bases remaining between them. Germline V CDR1 and CDR2: SGHDT, YYEEEE. The CDR3 is CASSPDNNYGYTF. CDR3 in DNA: TGTGCCAGCAGCCCGGACAATAACTATGGCTACACCTTC.

The chain has TRBV9 and TRBJ1-1; D is unresolved. CDR1 is SGDLS and CDR2 is YYNGEE in the germline V gene. This CDR3 is 15 amino acids long. V shed 0 bases and J shed 3 bases, with 12 bases lying between them. The CDR3 DNA reads as TGTGCCAGCAGCGTAGAAGGAGGTTTCGACACTGAAGCTTTCTTT. It specifies CASSVEGGFDTEAFF.

The chain recombines TRBV27 with TRBJ2-1; 11 positions match TRBD2. This CDR3 comprises 17 residues. Germline CDR1 is MNHEY and CDR2 is SMNVEV (reference sequence). J lost 3 bases, V lost 6 bases, and 10 bases had no gene match. The CDR3 DNA reads TGTGCCAGCAGCCCACGCAGGACTAGCGGGCTCTACAATGAGCAGTTCTTC. Amino acids: CASSPRRTSGLYNEQFF.

V gene TRBV7-2 combines with J gene TRBJ2-5; 13 bases are shared with TRBD2. CDR1 is SGHTA and CDR2 is FQGNSA in the germline V gene. V shed 4 bases, J shed 5 bases, and the junction held 7 bases outside the gene matches. CDR3 length: 16 residues. The DNA for the CDR3 is TGTGCCAGCAGCTGGGGACTAGCGGGACTCCAGGAGACCCAGTACTTC. Translating it yields CASSWGLAGLQETQYF.

The rearrangement uses TRBV28 and TRBJ2-1; a possible D gene is TRBD1 (6 bases). The V end lost 5 bases, the J end lost 12 bases, and 8 bases lay between the germline ends. The length of the CDR3 is 10 residues. Germline loops: CDR1 MDHEN, CDR2 SYDVKM. CDR3: CASSRGTQFF. DNA for the CDR3: TGTGCCAGCAGTAGGGGGACGCAGTTCTTC.

This chain connects TRBV5-1 to TRBJ2-3; the D is unclear. Trimming took off 3 bases at V and 2 bases at J, with 7 bases between the two ends. Germline-derived CDR1 and CDR2 are SGHRS and YFSETQ. CDR3 size: 13 residues. The CDR3 DNA follows: TGCGCCAGCAGCTCCGTTATCACAGATACGCAGTATTTT. Protein product: CASSSVITDTQYF.

Concerning this clone itself: Other DNA sequences in this sample translate to the same CDR3. This chain uses TRBV11-2 with TRBJ2-3; no clear D gene. CDR3 length equals 13 residues. The germline gives CDR1 SGHAT, CDR2 FQNNGV. The V end lost 0 bases, the J end lost 3 bases, and 4 bases lay between the germline ends. CDR3 residues: CASSLDLTDTQYF. Here the CDR3 DNA reads TGTGCCAGCAGCTTAGATCTGACAGATACGCAGTATTTT.

The chain carries TRBV4-2 and TRBJ2-7; no clear D. Trimming cost V 1 base and J 4 bases, with 8 bases left between them. CDR1 and CDR2 (germline): LGHNA, YNFKEQ. The CDR3 loop spans 13 amino acids. The CDR3 DNA reads as TGTGCCAGCAGCCAAGGGCACTCATACGAGCAGTACTTC. Its translation is CASSQGHSYEQYF.

The chain employs TRBV5-1 and TRBJ1-1; D is uncertain. Germline V gene data show CDR1 as SGHRS and CDR2 as YFSETQ. Deletions cut 4 bases from V and 5 bases from J, with 15 bases between. The length of the CDR3 is 14 residues. For the CDR3, the DNA is TGCGCCAGCAGCCTATTCGACGGGGAGACTGAAGCTTTCTTT. Translated: CASSLFDGETEAFF.

The chain links TRBV4-2 to TRBJ1-2; 9 bases map to TRBD1. This CDR3 region has 16 residues. V gave up 3 bases and J gave up 0 bases; unmatched junction bases: 5. Germline loops: CDR1 LGHNA, CDR2 YNFKEQ. The CDR3 bases are TGTGCCAGCAGCCACGGGACAGGGTCCGCTAACTATGGCTACACCTTC. Amino acids: CASSHGTGSANYGYTF.

The chain carries TRBV14 and TRBJ2-5; D ambiguous. V was pared by 1 base and J by 4 bases, with 13 bases between. This CDR3 comprises 15 residues. The V gene's germline CDR1 is SGHDN and CDR2 FVKESK. CDR3 residues: CASSQVRVLGETQYF. The DNA for the CDR3 is TGTGCCAGCAGCCAAGTCCGGGTTCTGGGAGAGACCCAGTACTTC. The entire variable domain, with the rest obtained from reference TRBV14 and TRBJ2-5, is as follows: EAGVTQFPSHSVIEKGQTVTLRCDPISGHDNLYWYRRVMGKEIKFLLHFVKESKQDESGMPNNRFLAERTGGTYSTLKVQPAELEDSGVYFCASSQVRVLGETQYFGPGTRLLVL.

As to this clone: The sample has other DNA sequences that encode this CDR3 too. The CDR3 nucleotides are TGTGCCAGCAGTGCCTCCTACGAGCAGTACTTC. It codes for CASSASYEQYF. The chain has TRBV6-1 and TRBJ2-7, with D uncertain. The V end lost 4 bases, the J end lost 0 bases, and 1 base lay between the germline ends. CDR1 is MNHNS, CDR2 SASEGT, per germline. This CDR3 is built from 11 residues.

V usage is TRBV2 and J usage is TRBJ1-2, with 7 positions matching TRBD1. CDR1 is SNHLY, CDR2 FYNNEI, per germline. The CDR3 covers 13 residues. The trim removed 7 bases at V and 4 bases at J, leaving 6 bases unmatched. CDR3 sequence (DNA): TGTGCCAGCAACCGACAGGGCTCCTATGGCTACACCTTC. This gives the protein CASNRQGSYGYTF.

For this clone: The DNA is left out, because the CDR3 cannot be placed on it with certainty; the CDR3 is given as TCRdb lists it. This chain links TRBV5-1 with TRBJ2-1; the tabulated D call, TRBD2, remains unverified against the DNA. The CDR3 has 16 residues if both end residues are counted. Germline CDR1 SGHRS, CDR2 YFSETQ. The CDR3 is CASSSSGGSKYNEQFF.

V is TRBV5-4 and J is TRBJ2-7; 14 bases are shared with TRBD2. The ends lost 5 bases at V and 2 bases at J; junction bases unmatched: 6. CDR3 length: 16 amino acids. The germline CDR1 and CDR2 sequences are SGHNT and YYREEE (reference sequence). Here the CDR3 reads CASRPGLAGETYEQYF. DNA for the CDR3: TGTGCCAGCAGGCCGGGACTAGCGGGAGAGACCTACGAGCAGTACTTC. The whole variable domain, remainder taken from reference TRBV5-4 and TRBJ2-7, is ETGVTQSPTHLIKTRGQQVTLRCSSQSGHNTVSWYQQALGQGPQFIFQYYREEENGRGNFPPRFSGLQFPNYSSELNVNALELDDSALYLCASRPGLAGETYEQYFGPGTRLTVT.

This sequence joins TRBV6-5 and TRBJ2-1; TRBD2 matches 9 bases. V lost 6 bases to trimming and J lost 6 bases; unmatched junction nucleotides: 9. Germline lookup yields CDR1 MNHEY and CDR2 SVGAGI. The CDR3 contains 15 residues. The CDR3 DNA sequence: TGTGCCAGCAGCTTCCTAGCGGGAAGGCGCAATGAGCAGTTCTTC. The encoded protein is CASSFLAGRRNEQFF.

The J gene is TRBJ2-3, the V gene TRBV28; 16 nucleotides match TRBD2. There are 18 residues in the CDR3. The germline V gene has CDR1 MDHEN and CDR2 SYDVKM. V shed 5 bases and J 2 bases; nucleotides not matched to a gene: 7. This CDR3 is CASSPGLAGGFLTDTQYF. The CDR3 nucleotides read TGTGCCAGCAGTCCGGGACTAGCGGGAGGGTTCCTCACAGATACGCAGTATTTT.

The rearrangement uses TRBV7-9 and TRBJ1-1, with unresolved D. Trimming shortened V by 5 bases and J by 1 base, and 20 bases separated the two germline ends. CDR3 size: 17 residues. CDR1 and CDR2 (germline): SEHNR, FQNEAQ (reference sequence). CDR3 amino acids: CASSHPRTSPGNTEAFF. The CDR3 nucleotides read TGTGCCAGCAGCCACCCCCGCACCTCACCCGGGAACACTGAAGCTTTCTTT.

The chain recombines TRBV6-4 with TRBJ1-5, with 9 nucleotides matching TRBD1. CDR1 is MRHNA and CDR2 is SNTAGT in the germline V gene. With V trimmed by 2 bases and J by 8 bases, 13 bases remained unmatched. This CDR3 comprises 17 residues. For the CDR3, the DNA is TGTGCCAGCAGTGACGGTCGTCCGATTACAGGGGGCGAGCCCCAGCATTTT. Translated, it gives CASSDGRPITGGEPQHF.

The chain is built from TRBV19 and TRBJ2-2; 7 nucleotides line up with TRBD1. Trimming cost V 6 bases and J 4 bases; bases outside gene matches: 8. The germline gives CDR1 LNHDA, CDR2 SQIVND (reference sequence). CDR3 length equals 15 residues. CDR3 residues: CASRPEQGITGELFF. The CDR3, as DNA: TGTGCCAGTAGGCCAGAACAGGGGATCACCGGGGAGCTGTTTTTT.

This chain connects TRBV18 to TRBJ2-7; 7 nucleotides align to TRBD1. The junction had 16 bases not matched to a gene; V was cut back by 3 bases and J by 11 bases. CDR1 is KGHSH, CDR2 LQKENI, per germline. The CDR3 runs 15 residues. The CDR3 sequence is CASSPRQGGLGEEYF. Written as DNA, the CDR3 is TGTGCCAGCTCACCGCGACAGGGTGGCCTCGGTGAAGAGTACTTC. Complete variable domain (other parts from reference TRBV18 and TRBJ2-7): NAGVMQNPRHLVRRRGQEARLRCSPMKGHSHVYWYRQLPEEGLKFMVYLQKENIIDESGMPKERFSAEFPKEGPSILRIQQVVRGDSAAYFCASSPRQGGLGEEYFGPGTRLTVT.